Listed below are T cell receptor beta chains from one sample, sequenced in a study of neurological immune-mediated disorders. TCRdb re-analysed the 5' RACE reads in MiXCR, keeping a single row per CDR3 protein. The sample lists over 35,000 distinct CDR3 sequences; 2.5% were seen once. Sequencing used PBMCs. The source is a man between 50 and 59 years old with multiple sclerosis. The CDR3 runs from the conserved cysteine through the conserved F or W. Each record gives: clone size, V gene, J gene, D gene, CDR3 protein, CDR3 DNA. The D gene is left open where the match is weak. Sizes are listed as once, few, many, or a class for an expanded clone.

many	TRBV2	TRBJ2-5	TRBD2	CASSSYLWGSGGTQETQYF	TGTGCCAGCAGTTCCTATCTTTGGGGTAGCGGGGGGACTCAAGAGACCCAGTACTTC
many	TRBV5-1	TRBJ2-3	NA	CASTGGTDTQYF	TGCGCCAGCACCGGGGGCACAGATACGCAGTATTTT
many	TRBV5-1	TRBJ1-2	NA	CASSPGTMDNGYTF	TGCGCCAGCAGCCCCGGGACAATGGACAATGGCTACACCTTC
many	TRBV5-1	TRBJ1-6	NA	CASSPRSGGSSYNSPLHF	TGCGCCAGCAGCCCCCGGTCGGGCGGAAGCTCCTATAATTCACCCCTCCACTTT
medium-sized	TRBV4-2	TRBJ2-1	TRBD2	CASSQVASGTNEQFF	TGTGCCAGCAGCCAAGTTGCTAGCGGCACTAATGAGCAGTTCTTC
many	TRBV7-2	TRBJ2-7	NA	CASSLAGDSSSYEQYF	TGTGCCAGCAGCTTAGCGGGAGACTCCAGCTCCTACGAGCAGTACTTC
many	TRBV5-1	TRBJ1-1	TRBD1	CASSLGQGAKHTEAFF	TGCGCCAGCAGCTTGGGGCAGGGGGCGAAGCACACTGAAGCTTTCTTT
many	TRBV7-6	TRBJ2-7	NA	CASSLEEGETYEQYF	TGTGCCAGCAGCTTAGAAGAGGGCGAGACCTACGAGCAGTACTTC
many	TRBV10-2	TRBJ2-5	NA	CASSGASRQETQYF	TGCGCCAGCAGTGGGGCATCCCGGCAAGAGACCCAGTACTTC
many	TRBV6-5	TRBJ1-6	TRBD1	CASSTDRVAYNSPLHF	TGTGCCAGCAGTACGGACAGGGTTGCGTATAATTCACCCCTCCACTTT
many	TRBV10-3	TRBJ1-5	NA	CAISAGGGNQPQHF	TGTGCCATCAGTGCGGGGGGTGGGAATCAGCCCCAGCATTTT
many	TRBV3-1	TRBJ1-3	NA	CASSPLSASGNTIYF	TGTGCCAGCAGCCCCCTATCAGCTTCTGGAAACACCATATATTTT
many	TRBV24-1	TRBJ2-3	NA	CASAEVSTDTQYF	TGTGCCTCGGCGGAGGTTAGCACAGATACGCAGTATTTT
many	TRBV7-9	TRBJ1-6	NA	CASSLDPGNSPLHF	TGTGCCAGCAGCTTGGATCCGGGAAATTCACCCCTCCACTTT
many	TRBV6-2/TRBV6-3	TRBJ2-7	TRBD2	CASSYSPSGGYEQYF	TGTGCCAGCAGTTACTCACCTAGCGGGGGCTACGAGCAGTACTTC
many	TRBV10-3	TRBJ1-5	TRBD1	CATTDRGAGQPQHF	TGTGCCACAACGGACAGGGGAGCCGGTCAGCCCCAGCATTTT
many	TRBV5-1	TRBJ2-3	TRBD1	CASSSQTGSTDTQYF	TGCGCCAGCAGCTCACAGACAGGGAGCACAGATACGCAGTATTTT
many	TRBV5-1	TRBJ2-1	TRBD1	CASSAGQAAEQFF	TGCGCCAGCAGCGCCGGACAGGCCGCTGAGCAGTTCTTC
many	TRBV5-1	TRBJ1-2	NA	CASSSGANYGYTF	TGCGCCAGCAGTTCAGGGGCCAACTATGGCTACACCTTC
many	TRBV5-1	TRBJ2-7	NA	CASSLSQISYEQYF	TGCGCCAGCAGCTTGTCTCAGATCTCCTACGAGCAGTACTTC
many	TRBV20-1	TRBJ1-2	TRBD1	CSARERGQGGDGYTF	TGCAGTGCTAGAGAACGGGGACAGGGGGGAGATGGCTACACCTTC
many	TRBV6-9	TRBJ1-5	NA	CASSSQGRNQPQHF	TGTGCCAGCAGTTCCCAGGGTAGGAATCAGCCCCAGCATTTT
many	TRBV12-3/TRBV12-4	TRBJ2-3	TRBD2	CASNSGGGDTQYF	TGTGCCAGCAATAGCGGGGGTGGGGATACGCAGTATTTT
many	TRBV6-6	TRBJ2-7	NA	CASSYSQASAYEQYF	TGTGCCAGCAGTTACTCACAGGCTAGCGCCTACGAGCAGTACTTC
many	TRBV29-1	TRBJ1-2	NA	CSVEGDRALNYGYTF	TGCAGCGTTGAAGGCGACAGAGCTCTTAACTATGGCTACACCTTC
many	TRBV20-1	TRBJ2-2	NA	CSARPGQNTGELFF	TGCAGTGCTAGGCCGGGACAGAACACCGGGGAGCTGTTTTTT
many	TRBV5-6	TRBJ2-2	NA	CASSQREGAINTGELFF	TGTGCCAGCAGCCAAAGGGAGGGGGCTATCAACACCGGGGAGCTGTTTTTT
many	TRBV7-2	TRBJ2-1	NA	CASTSPGHFSNEQFF	TGTGCCAGCACCTCTCCGGGACATTTCTCCAATGAGCAGTTCTTC